One and the same sample provided the 23 T cell receptor beta chains below, sequenced in a study of naive and memory T cell subsets. Both TRBC1 and TRBC2 were covered by a beta constant-region primer of two equimolar oligonucleotides. TCRdb ran MiXCR on the UMI-ligation and nested PCR reads and lists one entry per CDR3 protein. The data contain tens of thousands of distinct CDR3 sequences, more than 10% of them singletons. The specimen was effector memory CD4+ T cells from blood. The subset here: effector memory, CD45RA- CD27-. These receptors were obtained from a human donor in good health.

The chain joins TRBV15 to TRBJ2-2; D is uncertain. Germline CDR1 reads LNHNV; CDR2 reads YYDKDF (reference sequence). The CDR3 has 13 amino acids. Trimming stripped 0 bases from V and 1 base from J, with 0 bases between. The chain's CDR3 is CATSRENTGELFF. The CDR3 region has the DNA TGTGCCACCAGCAGAGAGAACACCGGGGAGCTGTTTTTT.

The V call is TRBV7-8, the J call TRBJ2-1; TRBD2 matches 11 bases. This CDR3 comprises 17 residues. With 0 bases clipped from V and 3 bases from J, the junction kept 4 bases outside the gene matches. Germline V gene data show CDR1 as SGHVS and CDR2 as FQNEAQ. CDR3 protein: CASSLARTSGYYNEQFF. CDR3 nucleotides: TGTGCCAGCAGCTTAGCGCGGACTAGCGGGTACTACAATGAGCAGTTCTTC.

This clonotype has just a few counts. The chain joins TRBV3-1 to TRBJ2-7; TRBD1 is a possible D gene (6 bases). V lost 2 bases and J 4 bases, leaving 12 bases between the germline ends. Germline V CDR1 and CDR2: LGHDT, YNNKEL (reference sequence). The CDR3 totals 14 residues. CDR3 nucleotides: TGTGCCAGCAGCCAAAATACAGGGAATTACGAGCAGTACTTC. Translation gives CASSQNTGNYEQYF.

The chain links TRBV2 to TRBJ2-3; no firm D call. The CDR3 runs to 11 residues. V lost 6 bases to trimming and J lost 5 bases, with 6 bases between them. Germline loops: CDR1 SNHLY, CDR2 FYNNEI. CDR3 in amino acids: CASRWQDTQYF. As DNA, the CDR3 is TGTGCCAGCAGGTGGCAAGATACGCAGTATTTT.

At least ten counts were recorded for this clonotype. This chain joins TRBV20-1 and TRBJ2-3, with D perhaps matching TRBD2 (5 bases). Germline V gene data show CDR1 as DFQATT and CDR2 as SNEGSKA (reference sequence). Deletions cut 3 bases from V and 4 bases from J, with 17 bases between. This CDR3 region has 15 residues. CDR3 DNA sequence: TGCAGTGCTAGTAGTCCCCGGGAAGGAGCAGATACGCAGTATTTT. Translation gives CSASSPREGADTQYF.

Ten or more counts support this clonotype. This sequence joins TRBV18 and TRBJ1-2, with a possible D match to TRBD1 (6 bases). The germline V and J ends were trimmed by 6 bases and 0 bases, with 11 bases remaining between them. The CDR3 contains 14 residues. The germline CDR1 and CDR2 sequences are KGHSH and LQKENI. CDR3 bases: TGTGCCAGCTCCCAGGAGGGGGCTAACTATGGCTACACCTTC. As protein: CASSQEGANYGYTF.

This clonotype was recorded many times. The chain employs TRBV20-1 and TRBJ2-2, with 11 bases that match TRBD2. The germline CDR1 and CDR2 sequences are DFQATT and SNEGSKA (reference sequence). V trimming: 3 bases; J trimming: 1 base; junction bases outside the gene matches: 7. The CDR3 length is 17 residues. The CDR3 reads CSASQLAGGMNTGELFF. Here the CDR3 DNA reads TGCAGTGCTAGTCAATTAGCGGGAGGGATGAACACCGGGGAGCTGTTTTTT.

This clonotype was counted a few times. The rearrangement links TRBV11-2 to TRBJ1-1; TRBD1 might be the D (5 bases). The CDR3 covers 13 residues. CDR1 and CDR2 from the germline V gene are SGHAT and FQNNGV. V lost 3 bases and J lost 3, with 8 bases in between. CDR3 coding DNA: TGTGCCAGCAGCTTGATGGGGGACACTGAAGCTTTCTTT. Amino acid sequence: CASSLMGDTEAFF.

This clonotype was counted ten times or more. The chain joins TRBV28 to TRBJ2-5; D is perhaps TRBD2 (6 bases). The CDR3 has 14 residues. Germline CDR1 reads MDHEN; CDR2 reads SYDVKM. The ends were cut back, 6 bases at V and 1 base at J, with 12 bases in the middle. The CDR3 DNA reads as TGTGCCAGCAGCCGGGGAGGACCCCAAGAGACCCAGTACTTC. It is translated as CASSRGGPQETQYF.

This clonotype was detected many times. The chain combines TRBV30 with TRBJ1-5, with D uncertain. Germline V gene lookup returns CDR1 GTSNPN and CDR2 SVGIG (reference sequence). Trimming cost V 1 base and J 7 bases, with 11 bases left between them. The CDR3 covers 13 residues. In nucleotides, the CDR3 is TGTGCCTGGAGTGGAGCGGCGCGGCAGCCCCAGCATTTT. It encodes CAWSGAARQPQHF.

The CDR3 DNA reads as TGTGCCAGCTCACCGGCACGAGGGGACTACGAGCAGTACTTC. This codes for CASSPARGDYEQYF. The V and J genes are TRBV18 and TRBJ2-7; D may correspond to TRBD1 or TRBD2 (5 bases each). The ends were cut back, 3 bases at V and 3 bases at J, with 12 bases in the middle. CDR3 size: 14 residues. The germline CDR1 and CDR2 sequences are KGHSH and LQKENI.

CDR3 coding DNA: TGTGCCAGCAGTGAATTCATGGGAGGCCGAAAGGAGACCCAGTACTTC. Protein: CASSEFMGGRKETQYF. The chain combines TRBV25-1 with TRBJ2-5; TRBD2 is a possible D gene (6 bases). V was pared by 1 base and J by 5 bases, with 17 bases between. This CDR3 contains 16 residues. The germline CDR1 and CDR2 sequences are MGHDK and SYGVNS.

This clonotype was seen only a few times. The chain recombines TRBV25-1 with TRBJ2-5; 8 bases agree with TRBD1. The CDR3 has 15 amino acids. Germline loops: CDR1 MGHDK, CDR2 SYGVNS. V lost 0 bases, J lost 4 bases, and 4 bases stayed unmatched. In DNA, the CDR3 is TGTGCCAGCAGTGAATATCGCGGACAGGGAGAGACCCAGTACTTC. As protein: CASSEYRGQGETQYF.

This clonotype was recorded many times. The V and J genes are TRBV4-3 and TRBJ2-3, with 9 bases fitting TRBD1. The CDR3 sequence is 16 residues long. CDR1 and CDR2 from the germline V gene are LGHNA and YSLEER. The J segment lost 2 bases and the V segment lost 0 bases, leaving 3 bases of the junction unmatched. The CDR3 spells CASSQDRDRATDTQYF. The CDR3 DNA follows: TGCGCCAGCAGCCAAGATCGGGACAGGGCCACAGATACGCAGTATTTT.

A remark on this clonotype: With a much larger clone just one base away, this may be a read error. The chain combines TRBV10-2 with TRBJ2-3; no clear D. Per the germline V gene, CDR1 is WSHSY and CDR2 is SAAADI. The V end lost 2 bases, the J end lost 10 bases, and 13 bases lay between the germline ends. The CDR3 consists of 13 residues. The CDR3 is CASSEAARLPQYF. CDR3 DNA sequence: TGCGCCAGCAGTGAGGCAGCGAGACTCCCGCAGTATTTT.

There are many counts of this clonotype. The chain is built from TRBV5-1 and TRBJ1-2; 7 bases align to TRBD1. There are 15 residues in the CDR3. V lost 4 bases and J lost 4; bases outside the gene matches: 10. Germline loops: CDR1 SGHRS, CDR2 YFSETQ. This chain's CDR3 is CASSPGWDSLYGYTF. In DNA form, the CDR3 reads TGCGCCAGCAGCCCGGGCTGGGACAGCCTCTATGGCTACACCTTC.

V usage is TRBV10-3 and J usage is TRBJ1-2; perhaps TRBD1 as D (6 bases). CDR1 is ENHRY and CDR2 is SYGVKD in the germline V gene. Trimming took 8 bases from V and 2 from J, leaving 18 bases between them. The CDR3 totals 15 residues. CDR3: CAIQSAGDENYGYTF. In nucleotides, the CDR3 is TGTGCCATCCAATCGGCAGGGGACGAAAACTATGGCTACACCTTC.

This clonotype was picked up a small number of times. V usage is TRBV28 and J usage is TRBJ2-5, with D maybe TRBD1 (5 bases). V lost 1 base to trimming and J lost 3 bases, with 6 bases between them. CDR3 length: 13 amino acids. From germline, CDR1 is MDHEN and CDR2 SYDVKM. CDR3 residues: CASSLSREETQYF. CDR3 DNA: TGTGCCAGCAGTTTATCCAGGGAAGAGACCCAGTACTTC.

This clonotype was counted only a few times. The genes are TRBV27 and TRBJ1-2; no clear D. V shed 1 base and J shed 6 bases, with 12 bases lying between them. The germline V gene has CDR1 MNHEY and CDR2 SMNVEV (reference sequence). This CDR3 is built from 14 residues. CDR3 in DNA: TGTGCCAGCAGTTTATGGGCAGGCGGTGATGGCTACACCTTC. Protein product: CASSLWAGGDGYTF.

This clonotype was observed many times. The chain links TRBV6-1 to TRBJ2-3; D is possibly TRBD2 (6 bases). The CDR3 contains 15 residues. From germline, CDR1 is MNHNS and CDR2 SASEGT. V lost 6 bases to trimming and J lost 0 bases, with 13 bases between them. The CDR3 spells CASRGVAASTDTQYF. The CDR3 region has the DNA TGTGCCAGCAGGGGAGTAGCGGCTAGCACAGATACGCAGTATTTT.

In its sample, this clonotype was seen a few times. The chain uses TRBV5-1 and TRBJ1-2; 9 nucleotides agree with TRBD1. The CDR3 consists of 14 residues. Germline loops: CDR1 SGHRS, CDR2 YFSETQ. With 4 bases clipped from V and 7 bases from J, the junction kept 8 bases outside the gene matches. The CDR3 DNA reads as TGCGCCAGCAGCCAGGGACAGGGCGTCGGTGGCTACACCTTC. This gives the protein CASSQGQGVGGYTF.

This clonotype was seen only a few times. The V and J genes are TRBV29-1 and TRBJ1-1, with D uncertain. Trimming left V 3 bases short and J 1 base short, with 9 bases between. The CDR3 loop spans 13 amino acids. Germline CDR1 and CDR2: SQVTM and ANQGSEA. CDR3 amino acids: CSVETQANTEAFF. CDR3 nucleotide sequence: TGCAGCGTTGAGACTCAGGCGAACACTGAAGCTTTCTTT. Full variable domain (outside the CDR3, taken from reference TRBV29-1 and TRBJ1-1): SAVISQKPSRDICQRGTSLTIQCQVDSQVTMMFWYRQQPGQSLTLIATANQGSEATYESGFVIDKFPISRPNLTFSTLTVSNMSPEDSSIYLCSVETQANTEAFFGQGTRLTVV.

This clonotype came up a few times. The chain is built from TRBV7-8 and TRBJ1-1; maybe TRBD1 (5 bases). Germline lookup yields CDR1 SGHVS and CDR2 FQNEAQ. V lost 5 bases and J lost 3, with 16 bases in between. The CDR3 runs 15 residues. DNA for the CDR3: TGTGCCAGCAGCCAAGCGGGGGGAGGTGACACTGAAGCTTTCTTT. Its protein product is CASSQAGGGDTEAFF. Drawing the rest from reference TRBV7-8 and TRBJ1-1, the complete variable domain is GAGVSQSPRYKVAKRGQDVALRCDPISGHVSLFWYQQALGQGPEFLTYFQNEAQLDKSGLPSDRFFAERPEGSVSTLKIQRTQQEDSAVYLCASSQAGGGDTEAFFGQGTRLTVV.